The sequence of this TCR beta chain was determined in a study of molecular identifiers for immune sequencing clone quantification. TCRdb reprocessed the PCR reads via MiXCR and lists one record per CDR3 protein. The sample includes under 600,000 distinct CDR3 sequences, less than 30% of them seen just once. V was pared by 3 bases and J by 4 bases, with 19 bases between. The germline gives CDR1 LGHNA, CDR2 YSLEER. The CDR3 spans 18 residues. The sequencing sample was made of naive CD8+ T cells from blood, with Jurkat cell RNA spiked in. Stated subset: FACS-sorted CD8+CD4-CCR7+CD45RA+ naive T cells. The J gene is TRBJ1-6, the V gene TRBV4-3; weak D call: TRBD1 (5 bases). The receptor was isolated from a human donor in good health. Some libraries in this study had Jurkat cell RNA spiked in. CDR3 coding DNA: TGCGCCAGCAGCCACCAGGGATCCACACACAATTATAATTCACCCCTCCACTTT. Translating gives CASSHQGSTHNYNSPLHF.